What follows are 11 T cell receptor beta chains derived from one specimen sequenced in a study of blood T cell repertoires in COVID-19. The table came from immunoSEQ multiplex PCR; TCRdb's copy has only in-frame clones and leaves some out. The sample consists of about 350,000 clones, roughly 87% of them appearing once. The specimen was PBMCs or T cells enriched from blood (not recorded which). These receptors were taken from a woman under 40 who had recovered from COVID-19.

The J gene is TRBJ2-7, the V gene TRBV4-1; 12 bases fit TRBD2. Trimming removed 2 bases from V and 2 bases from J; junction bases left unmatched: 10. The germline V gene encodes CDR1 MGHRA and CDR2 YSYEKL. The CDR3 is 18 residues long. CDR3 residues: CASSQTSATSGRPYEQYF. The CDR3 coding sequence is TGCGCCAGCAGCCAAACGTCCGCGACTAGCGGGAGACCCTACGAGCAGTACTTC.

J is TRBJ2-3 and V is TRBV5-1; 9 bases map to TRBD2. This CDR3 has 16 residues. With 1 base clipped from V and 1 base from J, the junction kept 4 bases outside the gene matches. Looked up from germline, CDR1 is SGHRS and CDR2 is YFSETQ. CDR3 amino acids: CASSLRASGGTDTQYF. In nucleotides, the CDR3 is TGCGCCAGCAGCTTGCGGGCTAGCGGGGGCACAGATACGCAGTATTTT.

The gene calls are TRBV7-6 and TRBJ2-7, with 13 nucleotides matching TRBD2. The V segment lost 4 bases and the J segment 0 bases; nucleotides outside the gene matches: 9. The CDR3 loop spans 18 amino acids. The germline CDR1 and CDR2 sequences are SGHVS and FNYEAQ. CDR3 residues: CASSSRTSGGPLSYEQYF. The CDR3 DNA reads TGTGCCAGCAGCTCCCGGACTAGCGGGGGCCCTCTCTCCTACGAGCAGTACTTC.

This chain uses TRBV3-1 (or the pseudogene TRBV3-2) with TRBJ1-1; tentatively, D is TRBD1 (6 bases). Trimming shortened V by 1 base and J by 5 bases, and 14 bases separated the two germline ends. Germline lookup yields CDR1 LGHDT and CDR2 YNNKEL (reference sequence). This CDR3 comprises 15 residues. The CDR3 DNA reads TGTGCCAGCAGCCAAGTGGCAGGGGAAAGGACTGAAGCTTTCTTT. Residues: CASSQVAGERTEAFF.

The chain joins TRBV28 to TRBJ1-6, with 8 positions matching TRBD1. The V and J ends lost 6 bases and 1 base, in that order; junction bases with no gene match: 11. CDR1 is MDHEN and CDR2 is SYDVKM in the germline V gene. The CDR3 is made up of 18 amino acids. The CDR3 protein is CASSPSGGGSSYNSPLHF. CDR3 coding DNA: TGTGCCAGCAGCCCATCAGGGGGCGGGTCATCCTATAATTCACCCCTCCACTTT.

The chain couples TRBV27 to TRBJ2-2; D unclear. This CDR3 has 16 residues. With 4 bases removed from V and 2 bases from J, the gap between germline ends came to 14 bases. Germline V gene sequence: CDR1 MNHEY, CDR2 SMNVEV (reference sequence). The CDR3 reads CASSYIGGLNTGELFF. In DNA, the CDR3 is TGTGCCAGCAGTTATATTGGCGGTCTTAACACCGGGGAGCTGTTTTTT.

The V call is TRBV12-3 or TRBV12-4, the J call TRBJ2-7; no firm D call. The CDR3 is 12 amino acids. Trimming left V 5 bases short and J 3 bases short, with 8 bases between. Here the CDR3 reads CASSSIFYEQYF. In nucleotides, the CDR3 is TGTGCCAGCAGTAGCATCTTCTACGAGCAGTACTTC.

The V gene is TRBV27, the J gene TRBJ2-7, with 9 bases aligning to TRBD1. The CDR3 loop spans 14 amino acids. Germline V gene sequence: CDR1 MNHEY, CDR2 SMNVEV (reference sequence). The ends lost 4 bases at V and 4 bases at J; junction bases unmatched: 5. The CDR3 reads CASSSRDRVYEQYF. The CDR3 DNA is TGTGCCAGCAGTTCCCGGGACAGGGTATACGAGCAGTACTTC.

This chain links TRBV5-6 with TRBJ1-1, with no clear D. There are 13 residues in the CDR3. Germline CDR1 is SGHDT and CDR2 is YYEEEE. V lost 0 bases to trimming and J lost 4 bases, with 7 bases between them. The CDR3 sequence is CASSLGRGTEAFF. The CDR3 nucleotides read TGTGCCAGCAGCTTGGGCCGCGGCACTGAAGCTTTCTTT.

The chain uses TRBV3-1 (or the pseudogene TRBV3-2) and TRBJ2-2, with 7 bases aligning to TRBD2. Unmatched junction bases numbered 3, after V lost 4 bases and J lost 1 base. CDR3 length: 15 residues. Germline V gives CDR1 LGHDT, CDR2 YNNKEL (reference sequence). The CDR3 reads CASSLTSRNTGELFF. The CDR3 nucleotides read TGTGCCAGCAGCCTGACTAGCAGGAACACCGGGGAGCTGTTTTTT.

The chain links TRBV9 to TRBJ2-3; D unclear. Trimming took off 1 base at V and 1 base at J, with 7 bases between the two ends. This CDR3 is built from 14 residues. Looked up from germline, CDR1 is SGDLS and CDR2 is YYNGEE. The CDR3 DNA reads TGTGCCAGCAGCGTAAGCGACCGCACAGATACGCAGTATTTT. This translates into CASSVSDRTDTQYF.